The 4 T cell receptor beta chains reported below all come from one sample, sequenced in a study of T-cell reconstitution after alpha-beta-depleted transplantation in children. The TCRbeta library incorporated unique molecular identifiers. TCRdb re-analysed the PCR reads in MiXCR, keeping a single row per CDR3 protein. The sample includes a few hundred thousand distinct CDR3 sequences, 9.5% to 13% of them seen just once. The material sequenced was PBMCs from the stem cell graft donor, taken from the stem cell graft. The receptors here all came from a human donor who donated a stem cell graft to a child with acute myeloid leukemia.

This clonotype was seen many times. The chain is built from TRBV7-2 and TRBJ2-2, with D hard to call. Trimming shortened V by 2 bases and J by 6 bases, and 7 bases separated the two germline ends. The CDR3 is 13 residues long. Germline values: CDR1 SGHTA, CDR2 FQGNSA. CDR3 loop: CASSLKGSGELFF. The CDR3 DNA sequence: TGTGCCAGCAGCTTAAAGGGATCCGGGGAGCTGTTTTTT.

The V call is TRBV12-3 or TRBV12-4, the J call TRBJ1-4; 8 nucleotides line up with TRBD1. The CDR3 extends over 16 amino acids. J lost 2 bases, V lost 1 base, and 3 bases had no gene match. The CDR3 spells CASSLDRGATNEKLFF. The DNA for the CDR3 is TGTGCCAGCAGTTTAGACAGGGGGGCGACTAATGAAAAACTGTTTTTT.

This clonotype has a handful of counts. The junction and the germline gene differ at one end; a read error may be behind it. The V gene is TRBV10-3, the J gene TRBJ1-5, with a weak D call TRBD1 (5 bases). The CDR3 spans 12 residues. CDR1 and CDR2 (germline): ENHRY, SYGVKD. CDR3 protein: CAIGEGNQPQHF. CDR3 in DNA: TGTGCCATCGGTGAGGGGAATCAGCCCCAGCATTTT.

A few counts support this clonotype. V gene TRBV6-4 combines with J gene TRBJ2-3, with 8 bases matching TRBD1. J was trimmed by 2 bases and V by 2 bases; bases with no gene match: 3. Germline CDR1 and CDR2: MRHNA and SNTAGT. This CDR3 spans 15 amino acids. Here the CDR3 DNA reads TGTGCCAGCAGTGACATACAGGGGGACACAGATACGCAGTATTTT. This translates into CASSDIQGDTDTQYF.